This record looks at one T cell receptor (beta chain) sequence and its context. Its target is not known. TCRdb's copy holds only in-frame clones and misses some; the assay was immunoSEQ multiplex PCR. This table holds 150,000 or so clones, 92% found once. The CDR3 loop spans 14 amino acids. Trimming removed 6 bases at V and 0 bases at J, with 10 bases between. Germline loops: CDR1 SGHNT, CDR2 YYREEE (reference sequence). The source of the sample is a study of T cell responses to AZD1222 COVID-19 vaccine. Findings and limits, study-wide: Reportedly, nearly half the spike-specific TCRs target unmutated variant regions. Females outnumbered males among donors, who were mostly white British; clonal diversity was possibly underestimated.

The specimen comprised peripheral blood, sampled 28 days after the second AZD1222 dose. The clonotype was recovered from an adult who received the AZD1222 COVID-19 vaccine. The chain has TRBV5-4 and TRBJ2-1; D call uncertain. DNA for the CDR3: TGTGCCAGCACCCCAGATCGCTCCTACAATGAGCAGTTCTTC. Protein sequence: CASTPDRSYNEQFF.